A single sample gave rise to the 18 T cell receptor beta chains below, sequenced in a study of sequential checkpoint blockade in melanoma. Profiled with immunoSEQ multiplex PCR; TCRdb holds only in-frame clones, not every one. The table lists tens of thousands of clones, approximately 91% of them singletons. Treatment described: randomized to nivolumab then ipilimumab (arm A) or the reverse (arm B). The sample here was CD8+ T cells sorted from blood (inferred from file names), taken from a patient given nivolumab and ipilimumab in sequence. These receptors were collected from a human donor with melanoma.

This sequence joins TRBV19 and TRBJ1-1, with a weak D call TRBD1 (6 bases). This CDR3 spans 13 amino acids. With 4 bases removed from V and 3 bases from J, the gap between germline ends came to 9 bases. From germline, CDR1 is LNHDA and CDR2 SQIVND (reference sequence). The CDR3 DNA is TGTGCCAGTAGTAAGTCAGGGGACACTGAAGCTTTCTTT. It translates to CASSKSGDTEAFF. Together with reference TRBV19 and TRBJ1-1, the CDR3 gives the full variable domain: DGGITQSPKYLFRKEGQNVTLSCEQNLNHDAMYWYRQDPGQGLRLIYYSQIVNDFQKGDIAEGYSVSREKKESFPLTVTSAQKNPTAFYLCASSKSGDTEAFFGQGTRLTVV.

The CDR3 loop reads CAISEVSSYNEQFF. The DNA for the CDR3 is TGTGCCATCAGTGAGGTCAGCTCCTACAATGAGCAGTTCTTC. The chain uses TRBV10-3 and TRBJ2-1; D remains ambiguous. V was cut by 2 bases and J by 0 bases, with 5 bases left in between. Germline V gene data show CDR1 as ENHRY and CDR2 as SYGVKD. This CDR3 region has 14 residues.

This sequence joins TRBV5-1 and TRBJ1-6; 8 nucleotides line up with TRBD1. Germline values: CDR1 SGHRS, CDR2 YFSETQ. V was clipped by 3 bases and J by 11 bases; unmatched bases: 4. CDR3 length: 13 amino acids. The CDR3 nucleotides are TGCGCCAGCAGCTCAGGGGGCAGGGCACCCCTCCACTTT. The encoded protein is CASSSGGRAPLHF.

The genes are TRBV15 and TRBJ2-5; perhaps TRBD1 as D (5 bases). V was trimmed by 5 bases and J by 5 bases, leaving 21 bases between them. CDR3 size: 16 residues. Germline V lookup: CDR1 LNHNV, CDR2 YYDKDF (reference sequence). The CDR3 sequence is CATSGIGVRGAETQYF. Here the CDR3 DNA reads TGTGCCACCAGCGGGATAGGGGTCCGTGGCGCCGAGACCCAGTACTTC.

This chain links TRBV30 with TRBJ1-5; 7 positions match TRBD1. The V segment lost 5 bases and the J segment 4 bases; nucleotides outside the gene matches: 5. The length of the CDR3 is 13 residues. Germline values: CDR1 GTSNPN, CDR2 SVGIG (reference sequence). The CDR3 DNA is TGTGCCTGGGCGACAGGGTCAAATCAGCCCCAGCATTTT. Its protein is CAWATGSNQPQHF.

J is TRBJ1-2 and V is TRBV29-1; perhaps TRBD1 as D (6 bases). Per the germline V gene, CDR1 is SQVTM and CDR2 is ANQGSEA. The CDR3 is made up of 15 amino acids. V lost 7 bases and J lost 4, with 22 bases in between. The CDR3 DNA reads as TGCAGCGCCAGGACAGAAAGAAGGAAGATCTATGGCTACACCTTC. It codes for CSARTERRKIYGYTF.

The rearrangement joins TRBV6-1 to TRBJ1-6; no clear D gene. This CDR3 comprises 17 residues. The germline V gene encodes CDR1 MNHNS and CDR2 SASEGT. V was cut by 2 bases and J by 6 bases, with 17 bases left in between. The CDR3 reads CASSEYASVDLNSPLHF. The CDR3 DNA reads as TGTGCCAGCAGTGAATATGCGTCGGTCGATCTTAATTCACCCCTCCACTTT.

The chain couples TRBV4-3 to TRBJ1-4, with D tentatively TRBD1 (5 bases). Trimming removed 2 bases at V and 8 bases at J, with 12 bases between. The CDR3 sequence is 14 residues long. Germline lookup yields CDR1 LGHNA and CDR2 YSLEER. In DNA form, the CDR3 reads TGCGCCAGCAGCCAAAGGGCGGGGGGAGAAAAACTGTTTTTT. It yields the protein CASSQRAGGEKLFF.

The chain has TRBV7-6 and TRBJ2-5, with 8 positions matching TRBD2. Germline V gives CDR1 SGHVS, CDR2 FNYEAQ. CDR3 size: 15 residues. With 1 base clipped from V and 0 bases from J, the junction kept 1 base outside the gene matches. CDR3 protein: CASSLGAGDQETQYF. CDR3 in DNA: TGTGCCAGCAGCTTAGGAGCGGGAGACCAAGAGACCCAGTACTTC.

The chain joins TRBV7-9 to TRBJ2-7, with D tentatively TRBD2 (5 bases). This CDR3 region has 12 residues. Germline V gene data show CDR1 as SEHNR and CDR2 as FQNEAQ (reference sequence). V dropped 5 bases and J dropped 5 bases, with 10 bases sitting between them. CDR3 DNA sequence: TGTGCCAGCAGCCCCGGGATTGACGAGCAGTACTTC. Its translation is CASSPGIDEQYF.

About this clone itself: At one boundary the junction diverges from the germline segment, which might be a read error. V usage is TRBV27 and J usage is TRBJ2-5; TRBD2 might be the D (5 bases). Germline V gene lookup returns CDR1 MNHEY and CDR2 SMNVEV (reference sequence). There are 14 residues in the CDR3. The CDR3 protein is CASSFSGGQEAQYF. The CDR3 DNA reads TGTGCCAGCAGTTTCTCAGGAGGCCAAGAGGCCCAGTACTTC.

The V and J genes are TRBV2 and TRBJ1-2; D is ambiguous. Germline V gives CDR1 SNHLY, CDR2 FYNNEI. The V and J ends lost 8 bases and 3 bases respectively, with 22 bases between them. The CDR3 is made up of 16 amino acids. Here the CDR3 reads CASPSPRYPSYYGYTF. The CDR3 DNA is TGTGCCAGCCCCTCTCCCAGGTATCCCAGTTACTATGGCTACACCTTC.

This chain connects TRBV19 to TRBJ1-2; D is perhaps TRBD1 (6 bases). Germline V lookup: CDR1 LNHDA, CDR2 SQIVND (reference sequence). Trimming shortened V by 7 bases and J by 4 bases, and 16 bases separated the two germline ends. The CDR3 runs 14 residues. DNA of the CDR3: TGTGCCAGTACTCAAACCGGGACACCCTATGGCTACACCTTC. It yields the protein CASTQTGTPYGYTF.

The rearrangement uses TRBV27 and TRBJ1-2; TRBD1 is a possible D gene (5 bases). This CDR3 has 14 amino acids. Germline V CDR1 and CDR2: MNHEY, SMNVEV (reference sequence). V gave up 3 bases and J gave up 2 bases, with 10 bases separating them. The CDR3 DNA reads TGTGCCAGCAGTTTCCAACAGGAAAACTATGGCTACACCTTC. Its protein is CASSFQQENYGYTF.

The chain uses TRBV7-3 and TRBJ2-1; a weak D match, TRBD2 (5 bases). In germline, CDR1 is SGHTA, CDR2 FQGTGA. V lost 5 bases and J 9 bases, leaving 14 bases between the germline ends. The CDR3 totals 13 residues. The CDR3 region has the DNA TGTGCCAGCAGCATAAATAGCGTCGGTGAGCAGTTCTTC. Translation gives CASSINSVGEQFF.

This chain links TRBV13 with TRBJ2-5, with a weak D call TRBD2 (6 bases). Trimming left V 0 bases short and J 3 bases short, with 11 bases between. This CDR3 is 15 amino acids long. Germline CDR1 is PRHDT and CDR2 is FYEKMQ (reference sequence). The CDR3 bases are TGTGCCAGCAGCTTAGGCCGGGGACTGGAAGAGACCCAGTACTTC. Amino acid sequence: CASSLGRGLEETQYF.

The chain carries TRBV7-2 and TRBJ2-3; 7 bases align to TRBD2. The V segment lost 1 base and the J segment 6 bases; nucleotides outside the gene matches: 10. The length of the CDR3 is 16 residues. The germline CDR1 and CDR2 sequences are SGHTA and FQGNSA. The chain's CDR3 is CASSLVGRGSGDTQYF. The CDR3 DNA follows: TGTGCCAGCAGCTTAGTCGGCCGCGGGAGTGGTGATACGCAGTATTTT.

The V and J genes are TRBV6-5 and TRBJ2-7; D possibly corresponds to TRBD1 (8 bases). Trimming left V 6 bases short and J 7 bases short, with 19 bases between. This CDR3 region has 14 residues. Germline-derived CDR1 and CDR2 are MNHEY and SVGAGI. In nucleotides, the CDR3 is TGTGCCAGCAGGCTGACAGGGGAGGGATATGAGCAGTACTTC. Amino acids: CASRLTGEGYEQYF.